The 15 T cell receptor beta chains below were found in one sample sequenced in a study of spatial heterogeneity in lung cancer. Time point described: sample taken at primary tumor resection. Whole RNA from tumor, nontumor lung or frozen PBMC was sequenced unsorted. TCRdb independently ran MiXCR on the 5' RACE reads; one entry per CDR3 protein. Here the sample spans 25,000 or so distinct CDR3 sequences, about 8.8% being singletons. Material: PBMCs, obtained at surgery. These receptors came from a female donor with early-stage non-small cell lung cancer.

This clonotype was recorded many times. The chain has TRBV12-3 or TRBV12-4 and TRBJ2-1; D may be TRBD1 or TRBD2 (5 bases each). V lost 6 bases and J lost 10, with 25 bases in between. The CDR3 loop spans 16 amino acids. Written as DNA, the CDR3 is TGTGCCAGCAGCTTGCAGGGACGGGAATTAGGGGCCGAGCAGTTCTTC. It encodes CASSLQGRELGAEQFF.

This clonotype was observed many times. The chain uses TRBV7-3 and TRBJ2-3; 11 bases are a match to TRBD2. V trimming: 5 bases; J trimming: 3 bases; junction bases outside the gene matches: 7. The CDR3 loop spans 16 amino acids. Germline V CDR1 and CDR2: SGHTA, FQGTGA. The CDR3 is CASSPGPSGRTDTQYF. In DNA, the CDR3 is TGTGCCAGCAGCCCTGGGCCTAGCGGGAGGACAGATACGCAGTATTTT.

The table lists this clonotype with a few counts. A single base separates this from a much larger clone, so it may be a read error. The chain recombines TRBV9 with TRBJ2-5; D is undetermined. Germline values: CDR1 SGDLS, CDR2 YYNGEE. The CDR3 spans 14 residues. CDR3 amino acids: CASSVGLLQETLYF. As DNA, the CDR3 is TGTGCCAGCAGCGTAGGTCTACTGCAAGAGACCCTGTACTTC.

This chain joins TRBV12-3 or TRBV12-4 and TRBJ1-1; 7 bases agree with TRBD1. V dropped 6 bases and J dropped 0; count of bases not matched to a gene: 4. The CDR3 totals 14 residues. DNA for the CDR3: TGTGCCAGCAGCTCCAGGGGGATGAACACTGAAGCTTTCTTT. This codes for CASSSRGMNTEAFF.

Many counts were recorded for this clonotype. The chain links TRBV9 to TRBJ2-1; D not certain. Looked up from germline, CDR1 is SGDLS and CDR2 is YYNGEE. The CDR3 is 14 residues long. V lost 0 bases and J lost 8, with 12 bases in between. The CDR3 loop reads CASSVGGQAHEQFF. In nucleotides, the CDR3 is TGTGCCAGCAGCGTAGGAGGTCAAGCGCATGAGCAGTTCTTC.

This clonotype was counted ten times or more. The chain uses TRBV12-3 or TRBV12-4 and TRBJ2-7, with a tentative D call TRBD1 (6 bases). CDR3 length equals 12 residues. V gave up 6 bases and J gave up 6 bases, with 12 bases separating them. CDR3 in amino acids: CASSFGQSEQYV. The CDR3, as DNA: TGTGCCAGCAGCTTTGGACAGTCCGAGCAGTACGTC.

This clonotype was detected a few times. This chain joins TRBV9 and TRBJ2-2; TRBD2 might be the D (6 bases). Trimming stripped 3 bases from V and 6 bases from J, with 15 bases between. CDR1 is SGDLS and CDR2 is YYNGEE in the germline V gene. CDR3 length equals 15 residues. The CDR3 DNA is TGTGCCAGCAGCGGATCCGGGAGTACCCCCGGGGAGCTGTTTTTT. It codes for CASSGSGSTPGELFF.

This rearrangement joins TRBV6-5 to TRBJ2-5, with D perhaps TRBD2 (6 bases). The CDR3 covers 13 residues. Germline V lookup: CDR1 MNHEY, CDR2 SVGAGI. With 4 bases removed from V and 3 bases from J, the gap between germline ends came to 9 bases. The CDR3 here is CASSWDLEETQYF. CDR3 nucleotides: TGTGCCAGCAGTTGGGACTTAGAAGAGACCCAGTACTTC.

This clonotype was found a few times. The rearrangement joins TRBV12-3 or TRBV12-4 to TRBJ2-3; tentatively, D is TRBD1 or TRBD2 (5 bases each). The CDR3 consists of 14 residues. The germline V and J ends were trimmed by 5 bases and 9 bases, with 18 bases remaining between them. CDR3 loop: CASSPGHSKGTQYF. CDR3 sequence (DNA): TGTGCCAGCAGTCCGGGGCACAGCAAAGGGACGCAGTATTTT.

This clonotype was seen many times. This chain uses TRBV2 with TRBJ2-1; the match to TRBD2 covers 14 bases. The CDR3 spans 15 residues. V lost 5 bases and J lost 8; bases outside the gene matches: 5. Per germline, CDR1 SNHLY and CDR2 FYNNEI. CDR3 sequence (DNA): TGTGCCAGCAGTCGACTAGCGGGAGGGCAGGATGAGCAGTTCTTC. It is translated as CASSRLAGGQDEQFF.

This clonotype showed up many times. This chain connects TRBV18 to TRBJ1-2; 8 bases match TRBD1. Germline assignment: CDR1 KGHSH and CDR2 LQKENI. The CDR3 extends over 15 amino acids. J gave up 7 bases and V 1 base, and 8 bases lay outside the gene matches. CDR3: CASSPRAGQAVGYTF. The CDR3 DNA reads as TGTGCCAGCTCACCACGGGCGGGACAGGCTGTTGGCTACACCTTC.

There are many counts of this clonotype. The V gene is TRBV7-9, the J gene TRBJ2-1; possibly TRBD2 for D (6 bases). The CDR3 spans 16 residues. Trimming took 5 bases from V and 0 from J, leaving 14 bases between them. Per germline, CDR1 SEHNR and CDR2 FQNEAQ (reference sequence). The chain's CDR3 is CASSAAGGGSYNEQFF. CDR3 DNA: TGTGCCAGCAGCGCAGCGGGTGGGGGCTCCTACAATGAGCAGTTCTTC.

The V gene is TRBV20-1, the J gene TRBJ2-1; 13 bases fit TRBD2. Germline CDR1 is DFQATT and CDR2 is SNEGSKA (reference sequence). V shed 3 bases and J 8 bases; nucleotides not matched to a gene: 10. The CDR3 length is 16 residues. The CDR3 region has the DNA TGCAGTGCTAGGGGCACTAGCGGGAGGGCCAAGTATGAGCAGTTCTTC. This translates into CSARGTSGRAKYEQFF.

The table lists this clonotype with many counts. In nucleotides, the CDR3 is TGTGCCAGCAGCCAGGTGGATTTCACAGATACGCAGTATTTT. Amino acids: CASSQVDFTDTQYF. The chain recombines TRBV4-2 with TRBJ2-3; D gene unclear. Trimming left V 3 bases short and J 2 bases short, with 9 bases between. The germline CDR1 and CDR2 sequences are LGHNA and YNFKEQ. The CDR3 extends over 14 amino acids.

This clonotype has at least ten counts. CDR3 region: CASSEGTRRSGELFF. The DNA of the CDR3 is TGCGCCAGCAGTGAGGGAACGAGAAGGTCGGGGGAGCTGTTTTTT. The chain joins TRBV10-1 to TRBJ2-2; D unresolved. V dropped 2 bases and J dropped 8 bases, with 15 bases sitting between them. Per germline, CDR1 WNHNN and CDR2 SYGVQD (reference sequence). This CDR3 is 15 amino acids long.